A single sample is the source of the 18 T cell receptor beta chains below, sequenced in a study of shared clonotypes between healthy human individuals (dated by TCRdb to the early 2020s). The library was made by the immunoSEQ multiplex PCR assay. TCRdb re-hosts the immuneACCESS table, in-frame sequences only. Its copies lack some clones; in the studies checked, an unresolved V gene accounts for under half of them, and the cause for the rest is not known. Present in this sample are a few million clones, less than 95% of which were seen just once. The ten largest clones represent more than 0.35% of the sample. The sequenced material came from naive CD4+ T cells from PBMCs. Interpreted using the paper, the cell subset or site label stands for: CD45RA+ positively selected. These receptors all stem from a man between 18 and 29 years old in good health. Some clones in this sample may be carry-over from other donors' samples.

This CDR3 reads CASTPGLAGAHEQYF. The CDR3 nucleotides read TGTGCCAGCACCCCTGGACTAGCGGGAGCCCACGAGCAGTACTTC. The rearrangement links TRBV6-1 to TRBJ2-7; 13 positions agree with TRBD2. Germline-derived CDR1 and CDR2 are MNHNS and SASEGT. The CDR3 consists of 15 residues. Trimming removed 7 bases from V and 5 bases from J; junction bases left unmatched: 8.

Points on this clone: An end of the junction does not agree with germline; a read error may underlie this. The chain has TRBV7-8 and TRBJ2-1; D not resolved. CDR1 and CDR2 (germline): SGHVS, FQNEAQ. This CDR3 is 14 amino acids long. CDR3 loop: CASSLVLSDNEQFF. For the CDR3, the DNA is TGTGCCAGCAGCTTAGTTCTCTCCGACAATGAGCAGTTCTTC.

The chain employs TRBV25-1 and TRBJ2-7, with 12 bases matching TRBD1. CDR1 MGHDK and CDR2 SYGVNS come from the germline V gene. The CDR3 has 14 amino acids. The ends lost 8 bases at V and 2 bases at J; junction bases unmatched: 4. CDR3 amino acids: CASWGQGAPYEQYF. DNA for the CDR3: TGTGCCAGCTGGGGACAGGGGGCCCCCTACGAGCAGTACTTC.

This clone has a single count. V is TRBV9 and J is TRBJ1-1; no reliable D call. Germline CDR1 SGDLS, CDR2 YYNGEE. Trimming removed 4 bases at V and 2 bases at J, with 15 bases between. The CDR3 length is 15 residues. The CDR3 loop reads CASSRRGFLNTEAFF. The CDR3 coding sequence is TGTGCCAGCAGCCGACGAGGATTTTTAAACACTGAAGCTTTCTTT.

The chain employs TRBV2 and TRBJ2-2; no firm D call. This CDR3 comprises 13 residues. Germline V gives CDR1 SNHLY, CDR2 FYNNEI. V was clipped by 4 bases and J by 6 bases, with 9 bases between them. Written as DNA, the CDR3 is TGTGCCAGCAGTGCCGCGGTCCCCGGGGAGCTGTTTTTT. It yields the protein CASSAAVPGELFF.

The chain combines TRBV5-5 with TRBJ1-1; TRBD1 aligns across 8 bases. Trimming at V came to 2 bases and at J to 12 bases, leaving 12 bases not matched to a gene. The CDR3 has 14 amino acids. The germline V gene has CDR1 SGHKS and CDR2 YYEKEE (reference sequence). The CDR3 DNA reads as TGTGCCAGCAGCTTTAGTGTGGACAGGGTGAATCCTTTCTTT. It is translated as CASSFSVDRVNPFF. The variable domain in full, completed from reference TRBV5-5 and TRBJ1-1, reads DAGVTQSPTHLIKTRGQQVTLRCSPISGHKSVSWYQQVLGQGPQFIFQYYEKEERGRGNFPDRFSARQFPNYSSELNVNALLLGDSALYLCASSFSVDRVNPFFGQGTRLTVV.

J is TRBJ2-7 and V is TRBV6-1; tentative D call: TRBD2 (5 bases). This CDR3 has 13 amino acids. Trimming removed 6 bases from V and 3 bases from J, with 12 bases in between. Germline V lookup: CDR1 MNHNS, CDR2 SASEGT. The CDR3 sequence is CASRDSNFYEQYF. In DNA form, the CDR3 reads TGTGCCAGCAGGGACTCAAACTTCTACGAGCAGTACTTC.

The genes are TRBV7-3 and TRBJ2-2; possibly TRBD2 for D (5 bases). V shed 4 bases and J shed 8 bases, with 20 bases lying between them. Germline V gives CDR1 SGHTA, CDR2 FQGTGA. This CDR3 has 16 amino acids. In nucleotides, the CDR3 is TGTGCCAGCAGCTCTCCAGACGCAGCGGCCCTGGGGGAGCTGTTTTTT. It encodes CASSSPDAAALGELFF. Full variable domain (remainder filled in from reference TRBV7-3 and TRBJ2-2): GAGVSQTPSNKVTEKGKYVELRCDPISGHTALYWYRQSLGQGPEFLIYFQGTGAADDSGLPNDRFFAVRPEGSVSTLKIQRTERGDSAVYLCASSSPDAAALGELFFGEGSRLTVL.

The chain couples TRBV23-1 to TRBJ2-7, with D possibly being TRBD1 or TRBD2 (7 bases each). TRBV23-1 is filed as an ORF, its function uncertain. Trimming shortened V by 0 bases and J by 4 bases, and 16 bases separated the two germline ends. The CDR3 runs 16 residues. This chain's CDR3 is CASSQSRGGESYEQYF. CDR3 sequence (DNA): TGCGCCAGCAGTCAATCCAGGGGGGGAGAGTCTTACGAGCAGTACTTC.

On this clone itself: The same CDR3 also results from other DNA sequences found in this sample. The CDR3: CASSYGGLDTEAFF. For the CDR3, the DNA is TGTGCCAGCAGTTACGGGGGGTTGGACACTGAAGCTTTCTTT. The V gene is TRBV6-5, the J gene TRBJ1-1; D is possibly TRBD1 (5 bases). The germline V gene has CDR1 MNHEY and CDR2 SVGAGI. The V end lost 2 bases, the J end lost 3 bases, and 10 bases lay between the germline ends. This CDR3 spans 14 amino acids.

Details on this clone: Other DNA sequences in the same sample also yield this CDR3. V usage is TRBV7-9 and J usage is TRBJ1-4, with 9 bases aligning to TRBD1. After removal of 2 bases from V and 6 bases from J, the junction contained 1 base not matched to a gene. In germline, CDR1 is SEHNR, CDR2 FQNEAQ (reference sequence). CDR3 length: 14 amino acids. The CDR3 loop reads CASSLRTGDEKLFF. The CDR3 DNA follows: TGTGCCAGCAGCTTAAGGACAGGGGATGAAAAACTGTTTTTT.

This clone was seen once. The chain employs TRBV27 and TRBJ2-7; TRBD1 matches at 8 bases. The ends lost 4 bases at V and 0 bases at J; junction bases unmatched: 5. The germline gives CDR1 MNHEY, CDR2 SMNVEV (reference sequence). The CDR3 has 15 residues. In DNA form, the CDR3 reads TGTGCCAGCAGTTCCGGGACAGGCCGCTCCTACGAGCAGTACTTC. It codes for CASSSGTGRSYEQYF.

This chain uses TRBV10-3 with TRBJ2-2, with TRBD2 matching 9 bases. Trimming took 2 bases from V and 0 from J; bases not matched to a gene: 16. This CDR3 has 21 residues. Germline V gene data show CDR1 as ENHRY and CDR2 as SYGVKD. As DNA, the CDR3 is TGTGCCATCAGTGAGAGTCGTTGGGTAGCGGGAGTGGTGGCGAACACCGGGGAGCTGTTTTTT. This sequence encodes CAISESRWVAGVVANTGELFF.

The J gene is TRBJ1-5, the V gene TRBV5-6; D not certain. In germline, CDR1 is SGHDT, CDR2 YYEEEE. The CDR3 has 17 residues. V lost 2 bases to trimming and J lost 9 bases, with 24 bases between them. The CDR3 protein is CASSLFSTNPYVRPQHF. The CDR3, as DNA: TGTGCCAGCAGCTTATTTAGTACTAATCCGTACGTCCGGCCCCAGCATTTT.

CDR3 region: CASSLDRISGNTIYF. The CDR3, as DNA: TGTGCCAGCAGCCTAGACAGGATCTCTGGAAACACCATATATTTT. V usage is TRBV7-2 and J usage is TRBJ1-3, with a tentative D call TRBD1 (6 bases). Germline-derived CDR1 and CDR2 are SGHTA and FQGNSA. The CDR3 runs 15 residues. V was clipped by 5 bases and J by 0 bases, with 11 bases between them.

Details on this clone: The same CDR3 arises from other DNA sequences in this sample as well. The chain carries TRBV11-3 and TRBJ2-2; 9 bases agree with TRBD2. Looked up from germline, CDR1 is SGHNT and CDR2 is YENEEA. Trimming took 4 bases from V and 2 from J; bases not matched to a gene: 2. The CDR3 is 15 residues long. The CDR3 loop reads CASSSSGTNTGELFF. The CDR3 DNA sequence: TGTGCCAGCAGCTCTAGCGGGACCAACACCGGGGAGCTGTTTTTT.

The table lists this clone with a count of one. J is TRBJ1-3 and V is TRBV7-9, with unresolved D. The CDR3 is made up of 14 amino acids. Per the germline V gene, CDR1 is SEHNR and CDR2 is FQNEAQ (reference sequence). Trimming took off 5 bases at V and 4 bases at J, with 12 bases between the two ends. The CDR3 spells CASSGRADGNTIYF. In DNA, the CDR3 is TGTGCCAGCAGCGGCCGAGCCGACGGAAACACCATATATTTT.

The chain recombines TRBV27 with TRBJ2-3; D remains unclear. V was pared by 4 bases and J by 2 bases, with 13 bases between. The CDR3 extends over 15 amino acids. Germline-derived CDR1 and CDR2 are MNHEY and SMNVEV (reference sequence). Here the CDR3 DNA reads TGTGCCAGCAGTTCGGACCAACTCTTCACAGATACGCAGTATTTT. It encodes CASSSDQLFTDTQYF.